The 3 T cell receptor beta chains below come from one sample, sequenced in a study of OX40 agonist ivuxolimab in advanced cancers. Libraries were prepared by immunoSEQ multiplex PCR; TCRdb keeps only in-frame clonotypes and omits some of them. The sample holds more than 75,000 clones, more than 75% seen once. The sequencing used CD4+ or CD8+ T cells sorted from blood, collected in a trial of the OX40 agonist ivuxolimab. The receptor set was obtained from an adult with an advanced solid tumor such as melanoma, head and neck, liver or kidney cancer.

V gene TRBV5-6 combines with J gene TRBJ2-7, with TRBD1 matching 11 bases. Per the germline V gene, CDR1 is SGHDT and CDR2 is YYEEEE. Trimming took 4 bases from V and 7 from J; bases not matched to a gene: 7. The CDR3 length is 14 residues. The CDR3 nucleotides are TGTGCCAGCAGCCGACGGACAGGGGGCCGAGAGCAGTACGTC. Translation gives CASSRRTGGREQYV.

The chain employs TRBV29-1 and TRBJ2-1; D remains unclear. The CDR3 extends over 14 amino acids. The germline CDR1 and CDR2 sequences are SQVTM and ANQGSEA. V lost 5 bases and J lost 4, with 15 bases in between. This CDR3 is CSVPRQRRYNEQFF. The CDR3 nucleotides are TGCAGCGTTCCCCGGCAACGCAGGTACAATGAGCAGTTCTTC.

V and J are TRBV5-4 and TRBJ2-1; 12 bases are a match to TRBD2. The V and J ends lost 0 bases and 0 bases, in that order; junction bases with no gene match: 7. CDR1 and CDR2 from the germline V gene are SGHNT and YYREEE (reference sequence). This CDR3 spans 19 amino acids. As DNA, the CDR3 is TGTGCCAGCAGCTTGGTTTTACTAGCGGGAGGCCACTCCTACAATGAGCAGTTCTTC. Protein sequence: CASSLVLLAGGHSYNEQFF.